This TCR beta chain came from a study of technical replicates of blood from a handful of donors. Measured with immunoSEQ multiplex PCR; TCRdb has only the in-frame clones, and not every one. Of over 50,000 clones listed, around 87% are singletons. The sequence derives from a human donor in good health. Some clones in this sample may be carry-over from other donors' samples. Sample: PBMCs.

The CDR3 bases are TGTGCCAGCAGACCCAGGGGGCCCTCTGGAAACACCATATATTTT. As protein: CASRPRGPSGNTIYF. This chain uses TRBV6-1 with TRBJ1-3; 8 bases fit TRBD1. The CDR3 consists of 15 residues. The germline V gene has CDR1 MNHNS and CDR2 SASEGT. The ends lost 6 bases at V and 0 bases at J; junction bases unmatched: 4.